This paragraph covers one T cell receptor beta chain sequence. Its antigen is unknown. Trimming took off 2 bases at V and 2 bases at J, with 7 bases between the two ends. Germline V gene lookup returns CDR1 MDHEN and CDR2 SYDVKM. This CDR3 comprises 15 residues. Regarding time point: blood 4 weeks post-SBRT, at nephrectomy. The treatment was: 15 Gy SBRT to primary tumor, nephrectomy 4 weeks later. Nephrectomy followed 15 Gy stereotactic body radiation by 4 weeks. This renal cell carcinoma was of the clear cell type. The data were obtained in a study of radiation and T cells in renal cell carcinoma. Study observations and caveats: From baseline, blood top tumor clonotypes peaked at 2 weeks post-radiation. Baseline intratumoral clonotype presence is unknown without pretreatment biopsies.

The data were produced by immunoSEQ multiplex PCR, yet TCRdb's version contains in-frame clones alone and is incomplete. The table includes about 100,000 clones, about 79% detected once. This chain joins TRBV28 and TRBJ2-6, with D hard to call. The clonotype was recovered from a man aged 55 to 70 with renal cell carcinoma. Sequenced here: blood, sampled from a patient whose treatment included radiotherapy and nephrectomy. This chain's CDR3 is CASSLVGPGANVLTF. CDR3 DNA: TGTGCCAGCAGTTTAGTGGGTCCTGGGGCCAACGTCCTGACTTTC.